This T cell receptor (beta chain) appears in the sequencing data of a study of CD8 T cells in ankylosing spondylitis. Findings and caveats of the study: Reported data indicate significant enrichment of disease-linked clones within matched ankylosing spondylitis synovial fluid. A motif in TCR beta, a set of eight or nine highly homologous variants, appeared characteristic of ankylosing spondylitis blood. Earlier work had already found some motif variants in reactive arthritis synovial fluid and blood.

Making use of molecular barcodes, quantitative 5'-RACE generated TCR beta libraries. Each CDR3 protein gets one entry after TCRdb re-called the 5' RACE reads with MiXCR. This sample carries hundreds of thousands of distinct CDR3 sequences, around 11% of them seen once, and the ten largest clones take about 0.5%. Concerning this clonotype itself: What it binds is unknown.

The sequenced sample consisted of blood, either unsorted or a sorted T cell fraction (not recorded which). The receptor comes from a male donor with ankylosing spondylitis.

Here the CDR3 DNA reads TGTGCCAGCTCACCCGGGGCCCAGGGAGGGACTAGCTACAATGAGCAGTTCTTC. It translates to CASSPGAQGGTSYNEQFF. The chain has TRBV18 and TRBJ2-1; 8 bases are shared with TRBD2. The junction had 13 bases not matched to a gene; V was cut back by 3 bases and J by 3 bases. CDR3 length equals 18 residues. In germline, CDR1 is KGHSH, CDR2 LQKENI.